Following are 20 T cell receptor beta chains from one sample sequenced in a study of T cell responses to AZD1222 COVID-19 vaccine. Measured with immunoSEQ multiplex PCR; TCRdb has only the in-frame clones, and not every one. The sample has roughly 120,000 clones, around 87% seen once. The sample in question was peripheral blood, obtained on day 0 of AZD1222 vaccination. Receptors originate from an adult in good health.

The chain couples TRBV9 to TRBJ1-3; D gene unclear. This CDR3 region has 13 residues. V lost 0 bases, J lost 4 bases, and 5 bases lay in between. From germline, CDR1 is SGDLS and CDR2 YYNGEE. DNA of the CDR3: TGTGCCAGCAGCGTAGGCCCAGGAAACACCATATATTTT. Translation: CASSVGPGNTIYF.

The chain couples TRBV4-2 to TRBJ1-2; D might be TRBD1 (5 bases). CDR1 is LGHNA, CDR2 YNFKEQ, per germline. The CDR3 is made up of 16 amino acids. V lost 0 bases to trimming and J lost 6 bases, with 17 bases between them. The CDR3 is CASSQDRAGLRDGYTF. Written as DNA, the CDR3 is TGTGCCAGCAGCCAAGACCGGGCAGGGCTTAGGGATGGCTACACCTTC.

The chain has TRBV5-6 and TRBJ1-6; D not resolved. Germline loops: CDR1 SGHDT, CDR2 YYEEEE. Between the trimmed V and J ends, which lost 4 bases and 1 base, there was a span of 15 bases. The CDR3 loop spans 17 amino acids. CDR3 region: CASSISRVRSYNSPLHF. The CDR3 bases are TGTGCCAGCAGCATTAGTAGGGTCCGATCCTATAATTCACCCCTCCACTTT.

In its sample, this clone was seen a few times. The rearrangement uses TRBV6-5 and TRBJ1-1, with 7 bases fitting TRBD1. The trim removed 5 bases at V and 5 bases at J, leaving 8 bases unmatched. The CDR3 sequence is 14 residues long. Germline loops: CDR1 MNHEY, CDR2 SVGAGI. CDR3 in amino acids: CASSIRQGGTEAFF. As DNA, the CDR3 is TGTGCCAGCAGTATCCGACAGGGAGGGACTGAAGCTTTCTTT.

The rearrangement links TRBV3-1 (or the pseudogene TRBV3-2) to TRBJ1-5, with a possible D match to TRBD1 (6 bases). The germline V and J ends were trimmed by 2 bases and 2 bases, with 10 bases remaining between them. Germline CDR1 is LGHDT and CDR2 is YNNKEL (reference sequence). The CDR3 covers 15 residues. The CDR3 nucleotides read TGTGCCAGCAGCCAAACAGGGTTACGCAATCAGCCCCAGCATTTT. Encoded protein: CASSQTGLRNQPQHF.

J is TRBJ1-3 and V is TRBV4-2; D is unclear. The germline V and J ends were trimmed by 1 base and 4 bases, with 2 bases remaining between them. This CDR3 contains 12 residues. In germline, CDR1 is LGHNA, CDR2 YNFKEQ. CDR3 residues: CASSQAGNTIYF. Here the CDR3 DNA reads TGTGCCAGCAGCCAAGCCGGAAACACCATATATTTT.

V is TRBV12-3 or TRBV12-4 and J is TRBJ1-2; D is unclear. V gave up 3 bases and J gave up 6 bases, with 8 bases separating them. This CDR3 spans 12 amino acids. Here the CDR3 reads CASSFPRHGYTF. In DNA, the CDR3 is TGTGCCAGCAGTTTCCCTAGGCATGGCTACACCTTC.

This rearrangement joins TRBV29-1 to TRBJ2-3, with a possible D match to TRBD2 (6 bases). The germline V gene has CDR1 SQVTM and CDR2 ANQGSEA. Trimming took off 6 bases at V and 2 bases at J, with 18 bases between the two ends. The CDR3 spans 15 residues. The CDR3, as DNA: TGCAGCGTCTCCCCACATTGGGGGGACACAGATACGCAGTATTTT. Translating gives CSVSPHWGDTDTQYF.

The V gene is TRBV19, the J gene TRBJ1-2; D not certain. The germline V gene has CDR1 LNHDA and CDR2 SQIVND (reference sequence). The CDR3 has 15 residues. V lost 6 bases and J 3 bases, leaving 17 bases between the germline ends. This CDR3 is CASSPILPGDYGYTF. CDR3 bases: TGTGCCAGTAGCCCAATCCTACCCGGGGACTATGGCTACACCTTC.

This chain links TRBV15 with TRBJ2-5; D gene unclear. The V gene's germline CDR1 is LNHNV and CDR2 YYDKDF (reference sequence). The CDR3 sequence is 15 residues long. Trimming stripped 1 base from V and 5 bases from J, with 14 bases between. Here the CDR3 reads CATSRAQEQRETQYF. The CDR3 nucleotides are TGTGCCACCAGCAGAGCTCAGGAACAGAGGGAGACCCAGTACTTC.

This chain joins TRBV27 and TRBJ1-1; D unresolved. There are 16 residues in the CDR3. Trimming removed 6 bases at V and 3 bases at J, with 20 bases between. Germline V lookup: CDR1 MNHEY, CDR2 SMNVEV (reference sequence). CDR3 nucleotides: TGTGCCAGCAGCCACCAACGTTCGGGAGAGGACACTGAAGCTTTCTTT. This translates into CASSHQRSGEDTEAFF.

V usage is TRBV15 and J usage is TRBJ2-1, with 8 nucleotides matching TRBD1. The V gene's germline CDR1 is LNHNV and CDR2 YYDKDF (reference sequence). J was trimmed by 0 bases and V by 2 bases; bases with no gene match: 6. This CDR3 is 17 amino acids long. In DNA, the CDR3 is TGTGCCACCAGCAGAAAAAGACAGGGGAGCTCCTACAATGAGCAGTTCTTC. This translates into CATSRKRQGSSYNEQFF.

V and J are TRBV4-1 and TRBJ1-2; a weak D match, TRBD1 (5 bases). Germline V gives CDR1 MGHRA, CDR2 YSYEKL. The CDR3 length is 16 residues. V shed 4 bases and J shed 0 bases, with 15 bases lying between them. The CDR3 is CASSPQDDSANYGYTF. The CDR3 nucleotides are TGCGCCAGCAGCCCCCAGGATGACAGTGCTAACTATGGCTACACCTTC.

The J gene is TRBJ1-5, the V gene TRBV6-5; D is ambiguous. The germline CDR1 and CDR2 sequences are MNHEY and SVGAGI. V gave up 2 bases and J gave up 3 bases, with 14 bases separating them. The CDR3 consists of 16 residues. Here the CDR3 DNA reads TGTGCCAGCAGTTACGCCCCCCCCGGTTCCAATCAGCCCCAGCATTTT. Its translation is CASSYAPPGSNQPQHF.

CDR3 nucleotides: TGTGCCTGGAGTGTAGGGGGTAGGTCTTACGAGCAGTACTTC. Its translation is CAWSVGGRSYEQYF. The chain couples TRBV30 to TRBJ2-7; tentatively, D is TRBD1 (6 bases). The CDR3 is made up of 14 amino acids. The germline gives CDR1 GTSNPN, CDR2 SVGIG (reference sequence). Trimming removed 0 bases from V and 4 bases from J, with 13 bases in between. The full variable domain, completed using reference TRBV30 and TRBJ2-7, is SQTIHQWPATLVQPVGSPLSLECTVEGTSNPNLYWYRQAAGRGLQLLFYSVGIGQISSEVPQNLSASRPQDRQFILSSKKLLLSDSGFYLCAWSVGGRSYEQYFGPGTRLTVT.

The gene calls are TRBV2 and TRBJ1-1; no definite D call. V lost 6 bases and J 4 bases, leaving 12 bases between the germline ends. This CDR3 contains 13 residues. In germline, CDR1 is SNHLY, CDR2 FYNNEI. CDR3 coding DNA: TGTGCCAGCAGCCGGGAGGAAGGCACTGAAGCTTTCTTT. Translated: CASSREEGTEAFF.

To note about this clone: Additional DNA sequences in this sample encode the identical CDR3. This chain connects TRBV5-1 to TRBJ1-2; 9 bases map to TRBD1. Germline lookup yields CDR1 SGHRS and CDR2 YFSETQ. After removal of 2 bases from V and 2 bases from J, the junction contained 1 base not matched to a gene. This CDR3 is 14 amino acids long. DNA for the CDR3: TGCGCCAGCAGCTTACAGGGGGCCAACTATGGCTACACCTTC. Translating gives CASSLQGANYGYTF.

V is TRBV18 and J is TRBJ1-1; D is undetermined. Trimming shortened V by 3 bases and J by 3 bases, and 8 bases separated the two germline ends. The CDR3 totals 13 residues. CDR1 and CDR2 from the germline V gene are KGHSH and LQKENI. In DNA form, the CDR3 reads TGTGCCAGCTCACCGCCAGTCTACACTGAAGCTTTCTTT. The encoded protein is CASSPPVYTEAFF.

The chain recombines TRBV5-1 with TRBJ1-4; a weak D match, TRBD1 (5 bases). The length of the CDR3 is 14 residues. V dropped 2 bases and J dropped 7 bases, with 12 bases sitting between them. In germline, CDR1 is SGHRS, CDR2 YFSETQ. The CDR3 reads CASSFQGFGEKLFF. CDR3 DNA sequence: TGCGCCAGCAGCTTTCAGGGTTTCGGTGAAAAACTGTTTTTT.

Here the CDR3 DNA reads TGCGCCAGCAGTGAGCGGGGGGCTAGCGGGTACAATGAGCAGTTCTTC. Protein product: CASSERGASGYNEQFF. The J gene is TRBJ2-1, the V gene TRBV10-2; 8 positions agree with TRBD2. The CDR3 totals 16 residues. V shed 2 bases, J shed 4 bases, and the junction held 7 bases outside the gene matches. Per the germline V gene, CDR1 is WSHSY and CDR2 is SAAADI.